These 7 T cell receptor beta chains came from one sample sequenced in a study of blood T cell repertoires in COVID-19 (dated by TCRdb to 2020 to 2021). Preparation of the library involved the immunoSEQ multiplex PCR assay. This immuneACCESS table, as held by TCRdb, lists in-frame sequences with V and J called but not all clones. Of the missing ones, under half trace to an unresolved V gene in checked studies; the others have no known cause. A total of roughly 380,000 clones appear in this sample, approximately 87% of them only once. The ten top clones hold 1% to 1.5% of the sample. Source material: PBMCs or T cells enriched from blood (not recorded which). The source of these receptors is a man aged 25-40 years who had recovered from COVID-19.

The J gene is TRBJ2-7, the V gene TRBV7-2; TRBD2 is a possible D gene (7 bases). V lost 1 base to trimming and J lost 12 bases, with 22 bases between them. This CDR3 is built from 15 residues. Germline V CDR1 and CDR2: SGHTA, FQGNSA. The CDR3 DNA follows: TGTGCCAGCAGCTTAGAGGGCGGGGGCTGGATTCGTTGGTACTTC. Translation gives CASSLEGGGWIRWYF.

The CDR3 is CAIKTGGGTDTQYF. CDR3 nucleotide sequence: TGTGCCATCAAGACAGGGGGAGGCACAGATACGCAGTATTTT. This chain links TRBV10-3 with TRBJ2-3; TRBD1 agrees at 9 bases. V gave up 7 bases and J gave up 1 base; unmatched junction bases: 3. The germline V gene has CDR1 ENHRY and CDR2 SYGVKD. This CDR3 is built from 14 residues.

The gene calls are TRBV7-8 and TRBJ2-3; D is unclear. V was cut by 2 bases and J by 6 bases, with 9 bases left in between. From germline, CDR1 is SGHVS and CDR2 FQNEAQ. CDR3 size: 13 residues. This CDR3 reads CASSLSPPDTQYF. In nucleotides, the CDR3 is TGTGCCAGCAGCTTATCCCCCCCGGATACGCAGTATTTT. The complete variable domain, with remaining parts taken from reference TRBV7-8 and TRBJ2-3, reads GAGVSQSPRYKVAKRGQDVALRCDPISGHVSLFWYQQALGQGPEFLTYFQNEAQLDKSGLPSDRFFAERPEGSVSTLKIQRTQQEDSAVYLCASSLSPPDTQYFGPGTRLTVL.

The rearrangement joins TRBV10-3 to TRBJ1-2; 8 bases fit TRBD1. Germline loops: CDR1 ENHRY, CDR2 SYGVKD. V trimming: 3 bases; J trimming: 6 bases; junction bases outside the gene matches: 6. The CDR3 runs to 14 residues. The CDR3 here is CAISESRGRDGYTF. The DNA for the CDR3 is TGTGCCATCAGTGAAAGCAGGGGGCGAGATGGCTACACCTTC.

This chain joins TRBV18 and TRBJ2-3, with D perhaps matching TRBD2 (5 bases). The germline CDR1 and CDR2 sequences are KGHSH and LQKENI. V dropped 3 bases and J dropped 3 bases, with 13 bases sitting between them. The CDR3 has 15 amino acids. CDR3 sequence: CASSPVGELTDTQYF. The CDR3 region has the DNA TGTGCCAGCTCACCGGTCGGGGAATTGACAGATACGCAGTATTTT.

CDR3 loop: CASSFTLGQGNSPLHF. In nucleotides, the CDR3 is TGCGCCAGCAGCTTCACCCTAGGACAGGGCAATTCACCCCTCCACTTT. The rearrangement uses TRBV5-1 and TRBJ1-6, with 8 bases lining up with TRBD1. The ends lost 2 bases at V and 7 bases at J; junction bases unmatched: 8. Per germline, CDR1 SGHRS and CDR2 YFSETQ. This CDR3 comprises 16 residues.

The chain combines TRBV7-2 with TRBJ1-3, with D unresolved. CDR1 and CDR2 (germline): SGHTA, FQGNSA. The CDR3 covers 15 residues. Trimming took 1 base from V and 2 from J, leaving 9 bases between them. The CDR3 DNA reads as TGTGCCAGCAGCTTAGTGGTCGGGGCTGGAAACACCATATATTTT. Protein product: CASSLVVGAGNTIYF.